Below are 26 T cell receptor beta chains sequenced from a single sample in a study of T cells in Graves' hyperthyroidism and ophthalmopathy. Amplification targeted TCR beta CDR3 regions from RNA transcripts. Researchers ran a first-round RT-PCR on the TCR CDR3 using the HTBI primer set. TCRdb recomputed calls from the multiplex PCR reads with MiXCR, one row per CDR3 protein. The table lists hundreds of thousands of distinct CDR3 sequences, about 15% of them singletons, with roughly an eighth in the top ten. The sequenced sample consisted of blood. These receptors originate from a young woman with Graves' hyperthyroidism.

The chain links TRBV2 to TRBJ2-3; 15 positions match TRBD2. The CDR3 runs 17 residues. J was trimmed by 4 bases and V by 2 bases; bases with no gene match: 4. Germline V lookup: CDR1 SNHLY, CDR2 FYNNEI. The CDR3 DNA sequence: TGTGCCAGCAGTGAACGGACTAGCGGGAGGGCCCCAGATACGCAGTATTTT. Its translation: CASSERTSGRAPDTQYF.

The chain has TRBV7-8 and TRBJ2-3; no reliable D call. This CDR3 region has 12 residues. V shed 6 bases and J shed 2 bases, with 6 bases lying between them. Looked up from germline, CDR1 is SGHVS and CDR2 is FQNEAQ. The CDR3 protein is CASRLITDTQYF. In nucleotides, the CDR3 is TGTGCCAGCAGGCTAATCACAGATACGCAGTATTTT. Drawing the rest from reference TRBV7-8 and TRBJ2-3, the complete variable domain is GAGVSQSPRYKVAKRGQDVALRCDPISGHVSLFWYQQALGQGPEFLTYFQNEAQLDKSGLPSDRFFAERPEGSVSTLKIQRTQQEDSAVYLCASRLITDTQYFGPGTRLTVL.

This clonotype was recorded at least ten times. V usage is TRBV7-9 and J usage is TRBJ2-2, with 8 bases matching TRBD1. This CDR3 spans 19 amino acids. CDR1 is SEHNR and CDR2 is FQNEAQ in the germline V gene (reference sequence). V lost 2 bases, J lost 5 bases, and 16 bases stayed unmatched. CDR3 residues: CASSLISFRGTGWTGELFF. CDR3 sequence (DNA): TGTGCCAGCAGCTTAATCTCCTTTCGCGGGACAGGATGGACCGGGGAGCTGTTTTTT.

This clonotype was observed at least ten times. The chain links TRBV28 to TRBJ2-1; 9 bases agree with TRBD1. With 6 bases clipped from V and 7 bases from J, the junction kept 13 bases outside the gene matches. The germline V gene encodes CDR1 MDHEN and CDR2 SYDVKM. This CDR3 is 16 amino acids long. The CDR3 DNA is TGTGCCAGCAGACCTTCCGGGACAGGGAATTCTAATGAGCAGTTCTTC. Encoded protein: CASRPSGTGNSNEQFF.

This clonotype was counted at least ten times. V and J are TRBV29-1 and TRBJ2-3; maybe TRBD2 (7 bases). The V end lost 3 bases, the J end lost 3 bases, and 10 bases lay between the germline ends. Germline V gives CDR1 SQVTM, CDR2 ANQGSEA. This CDR3 is built from 13 residues. The CDR3 reads CSVDRGGTDTQYF. Written as DNA, the CDR3 is TGCAGCGTTGACAGGGGAGGGACAGATACGCAGTATTTT.

This clonotype was detected many times. V usage is TRBV19 and J usage is TRBJ2-5; 9 bases map to TRBD2. The CDR3 has 14 amino acids. With 5 bases clipped from V and 5 bases from J, the junction kept 6 bases outside the gene matches. Germline CDR1 and CDR2: LNHDA and SQIVND (reference sequence). The CDR3: CASSVGLARETQYF. For the CDR3, the DNA is TGTGCCAGTAGTGTCGGACTAGCGAGGGAGACCCAGTACTTC.

This clonotype was observed many times. The J gene is TRBJ2-3, the V gene TRBV18; D ambiguous. Trimming left V 3 bases short and J 1 base short, with 8 bases between. From germline, CDR1 is KGHSH and CDR2 LQKENI. CDR3 size: 14 residues. The CDR3, as DNA: TGTGCCAGCTCACCTCAAAAGGGCACAGATACGCAGTATTTT. Its protein product is CASSPQKGTDTQYF.

This clonotype was recorded at least ten times. The J gene is TRBJ1-4, the V gene TRBV7-2, with D possibly being TRBD1 (6 bases). Germline V gives CDR1 SGHTA, CDR2 FQGNSA. The CDR3 has 14 amino acids. V was shortened by 6 bases and J by 8 bases, with 16 bases between the two germline ends. CDR3 nucleotide sequence: TGTGCCAGCAGTGGTGGGGGGGCAGGGGAAAAACTGTTTTTT. Translating gives CASSGGGAGEKLFF. The variable domain in full, completed from reference TRBV7-2 and TRBJ1-4, reads GAGVSQSPSNKVTEKGKDVELRCDPISGHTALYWYRQSLGQGLEFLIYFQGNSAPDKSGLPSDRFSAERTGGSVSTLTIQRTQQEDSAVYLCASSGGGAGEKLFFGSGTQLSVL.

This rearrangement joins TRBV7-2 to TRBJ2-7; D is perhaps TRBD1 (8 bases). The CDR3 has 15 residues. Germline V gene lookup returns CDR1 SGHTA and CDR2 FQGNSA. V dropped 3 bases and J dropped 0 bases, with 12 bases sitting between them. As DNA, the CDR3 is TGTGCCAGCAGCTTCGGGGGGACAGGCTCCTACGAGCAGTACTTC. It is translated as CASSFGGTGSYEQYF.

This clonotype has ten or more counts. The chain uses TRBV5-1 and TRBJ2-7, with 9 positions matching TRBD1. Losses at the gene ends were 0 bases for V and 7 bases for J; bases not matched to a gene: 8. CDR3 length: 15 amino acids. Germline CDR1 and CDR2: SGHRS and YFSETQ. CDR3 protein: CASSLDGQGSGEQYF. The CDR3 region has the DNA TGCGCCAGCAGCTTGGACGGACAGGGGTCTGGAGAGCAGTACTTC.

The V gene is TRBV11-1, the J gene TRBJ1-2; no clear D gene. The CDR3 length is 15 residues. CDR1 and CDR2 (germline): SGHAT, FQDESV (reference sequence). V shed 2 bases and J shed 0 bases, with 10 bases lying between them. The CDR3 region has the DNA TGTGCCAGCAGCTTACGTCGCGGTACTAACTATGGCTACACCTTC. This translates into CASSLRRGTNYGYTF.

The sample holds a few counts of this clonotype. The rearrangement uses TRBV7-3 and TRBJ2-1, with a tentative D call TRBD2 (7 bases). CDR3 length: 17 residues. V shed 5 bases and J shed 0 bases, with 17 bases lying between them. Germline lookup yields CDR1 SGHTA and CDR2 FQGTGA. The chain's CDR3 is CASSIWGAGASYNEQFF. The CDR3 nucleotides read TGTGCCAGCAGCATATGGGGGGCGGGGGCCTCCTACAATGAGCAGTTCTTC. The full variable domain, in which reference TRBV7-3 and TRBJ2-1 provide the parts outside the CDR3, is GAGVSQTPSNKVTEKGKYVELRCDPISGHTALYWYRQSLGQGPEFLIYFQGTGAADDSGLPNDRFFAVRPEGSVSTLKIQRTERGDSAVYLCASSIWGAGASYNEQFFGPGTRLTVL.

This clonotype has a handful of counts. The CDR3 reads CASSLDGTGGEGYTF. CDR3 sequence (DNA): TGTGCCAGCAGCTTGGATGGGACAGGGGGCGAGGGCTACACCTTC. V and J are TRBV5-6 and TRBJ1-2; 12 positions match TRBD1. With V trimmed by 0 bases and J by 8 bases, 5 bases remained unmatched. Germline-derived CDR1 and CDR2 are SGHDT and YYEEEE. The CDR3 is 15 residues long.

In this sample, this clonotype turned up once. V and J are TRBV4-3 and TRBJ2-3; 7 nucleotides line up with TRBD2. The CDR3 is 17 amino acids. V trimming: 0 bases; J trimming: 2 bases; junction bases outside the gene matches: 8. The germline gives CDR1 LGHNA, CDR2 YSLEER. The CDR3 sequence: CASSQDVLAAVTDTQYF. In nucleotides, the CDR3 is TGCGCCAGCAGCCAAGATGTTCTAGCGGCCGTCACAGATACGCAGTATTTT.

In this sample, this clonotype turned up many times. The chain is built from TRBV24-1 and TRBJ1-1, with 8 bases that match TRBD1. The V and J ends lost 5 bases and 1 base, in that order; junction bases with no gene match: 2. Germline loops: CDR1 KGHDR, CDR2 SFDVKD. The CDR3 sequence is 14 residues long. This CDR3 is CATSGQGSNTEAFF. Written as DNA, the CDR3 is TGTGCCACCAGTGGACAGGGGTCGAACACTGAAGCTTTCTTT.

This clonotype was observed at least ten times. This sequence joins TRBV6-1 and TRBJ1-1; no clear D gene. The germline V gene has CDR1 MNHNS and CDR2 SASEGT. Trimming left V 7 bases short and J 0 bases short, with 12 bases between. The CDR3 is made up of 14 amino acids. In nucleotides, the CDR3 is TGTGCCAGCACCTTCGGGAGAATGAACACTGAAGCTTTCTTT. Translating it yields CASTFGRMNTEAFF.

This clonotype was recorded at least ten times. As DNA, the CDR3 is TGTGCCAGCATCCGATTAGGGGCTTCCACTGAAGCTTTCTTT. This translates into CASIRLGASTEAFF. The V gene is TRBV11-2, the J gene TRBJ1-1, with D perhaps matching TRBD1 (5 bases). This CDR3 spans 14 amino acids. The germline V gene encodes CDR1 SGHAT and CDR2 FQNNGV. Trimming left V 7 bases short and J 4 bases short, with 16 bases between. Full variable domain (remainder filled in from reference TRBV11-2 and TRBJ1-1): EAGVAQSPRYKIIEKRQSVAFWCNPISGHATLYWYQQILGQGPKLLIQFQNNGVVDDSQLPKDRFSAERLKGVDSTLKIQPAKLEDSAVYLCASIRLGASTEAFFGQGTRLTVV.

This clonotype occurred a few times. This chain connects TRBV5-4 to TRBJ2-7, with a tentative D call TRBD1 (5 bases). The CDR3 sequence is 15 residues long. Germline assignment: CDR1 SGHNT and CDR2 YYREEE (reference sequence). Trimming removed 0 bases from V and 5 bases from J, with 15 bases in between. The DNA for the CDR3 is TGTGCCAGCAGCTTGGAAGGGGTGAGTTTTGACGAGCAGTACTTC. Protein sequence: CASSLEGVSFDEQYF.

This clonotype was observed a single time. The chain carries TRBV27 and TRBJ2-3; 9 positions match TRBD2. Losses at the gene ends were 3 bases for V and 2 bases for J; bases not matched to a gene: 3. Germline V gene sequence: CDR1 MNHEY, CDR2 SMNVEV (reference sequence). The CDR3 length is 15 residues. In DNA, the CDR3 is TGTGCCAGCAGTTTTCGCGGGAGGGCCACAGATACGCAGTATTTT. Encoded protein: CASSFRGRATDTQYF.

This clonotype was picked up many times. The chain employs TRBV7-3 and TRBJ2-3; 8 nucleotides agree with TRBD2. Germline values: CDR1 SGHTA, CDR2 FQGTGA. The CDR3 length is 14 residues. V dropped 5 bases and J dropped 4; count of bases not matched to a gene: 5. Here the CDR3 DNA reads TGTGCCAGCAGCGGAGCGGGAGCGGCAGATACGCAGTATTTT. The encoded protein is CASSGAGAADTQYF.

This clonotype appeared a few times. The V call is TRBV12-3 or TRBV12-4, the J call TRBJ2-2; D remains ambiguous. Trimming cost V 7 bases and J 0 bases, with 12 bases left between them. This CDR3 spans 15 amino acids. This CDR3 reads CASTPRNANTGELFF. The DNA of the CDR3 is TGTGCCAGCACTCCAAGGAACGCGAACACCGGGGAGCTGTTTTTT.

This clonotype was counted at least ten times. The rearrangement uses TRBV6-4 and TRBJ1-1; D is possibly TRBD1 (5 bases). Per germline, CDR1 MRHNA and CDR2 SNTAGT. V lost 4 bases and J lost 4, with 13 bases in between. The CDR3 consists of 14 residues. In DNA, the CDR3 is TGTGCCAGCAGTGCGGGGGACCCTTCCACTGAAGCTTTCTTT. It encodes CASSAGDPSTEAFF.

This clonotype showed up many times. J is TRBJ1-2 and V is TRBV3-1; no firm D call. The CDR3 has 14 amino acids. Germline CDR1 is LGHDT and CDR2 is YNNKEL (reference sequence). The V and J ends lost 3 bases and 8 bases respectively, with 16 bases between them. The chain's CDR3 is CASSHPLGSRGYTF. The CDR3 DNA reads as TGTGCCAGCAGCCATCCGCTGGGGTCCCGCGGCTACACCTTC.

This clonotype was recorded at least ten times. The rearrangement links TRBV6-5 to TRBJ2-1; maybe TRBD2 (5 bases). The germline V and J ends were trimmed by 0 bases and 2 bases, with 17 bases remaining between them. This CDR3 spans 18 amino acids. CDR1 is MNHEY, CDR2 SVGAGI, per germline. As DNA, the CDR3 is TGTGCCAGCAGTTACTCGTCATTGAGGCCTAGCACCTACAATGAGCAGTTCTTC. It specifies CASSYSSLRPSTYNEQFF.

The rearrangement links TRBV20-1 to TRBJ2-1; TRBD2 matches 11 bases. Germline lookup yields CDR1 DFQATT and CDR2 SNEGSKA (reference sequence). The CDR3 runs 17 residues. V lost 6 bases, J lost 3 bases, and 13 bases stayed unmatched. CDR3 in DNA: TGCAGTGCGTCTCAAAGGGGACTAGCGGACTTCTACAATGAGCAGTTCTTC. Translating gives CSASQRGLADFYNEQFF.

The chain uses TRBV4-1 and TRBJ2-1; D may correspond to TRBD1 or TRBD2 (7 bases each). CDR1 and CDR2 (germline): MGHRA, YSYEKL. Trimming removed 3 bases at V and 5 bases at J, with 20 bases between. The CDR3 sequence is 17 residues long. CDR3 residues: CASSQLIYRGGDNEQFF. The DNA for the CDR3 is TGCGCCAGCAGCCAGCTTATTTACAGGGGAGGGGACAATGAGCAGTTCTTC.